This is a list of T cell receptor beta chains from one sample in a study of blood T cell repertoires in COVID-19. The data were produced by immunoSEQ multiplex PCR, yet TCRdb's version contains in-frame clones alone and is incomplete. Counted here are a few hundred thousand clones, about 85% occurring once; the ten biggest clones make up approximately 3.7%. Sequenced: peripheral blood. The receptors shown here come from a woman aged 18 to 35 with acute or convalescent COVID-19. Each CDR3 is given with its conserved first and last residue. D genes are given only for firm matches. Size values are once, few and many counts, or a class for expanded clones, and some rows have none.

TRBJ1-2 NA NA TRBV12-5 CASGLWGTRYGYTF TGTGCTAGTGGTTTGTGGGGGACTCGCTATGGCTACACCTTC
TRBJ2-7 NA TRBD1 TRBV29-1 CSVVKGQGVYEQYF TGCAGCGTTGTAAAGGGACAGGGGGTCTACGAGCAGTACTTC
TRBJ1-3 NA NA TRBV19 CASSIVPTTGNTIYF TGTGCCAGTAGTATCGTACCCACTACTGGAAACACCATATATTTT
TRBJ2-3 once NA TRBV5-1 CASSYYSTSTDTQYF TGCGCCAGCAGTTACTACTCGACTAGCACAGATACGCAGTATTTT
TRBJ1-5 NA TRBD1 TRBV5-1 CASSLGQGGNQPQHF TGCGCCAGCAGCTTAGGACAGGGGGGCAATCAGCCCCAGCATTTT
TRBJ2-5 NA NA TRBV24-1 CATSDSKAGGQETQYF TGTGCCACCAGTGATAGTAAAGCGGGCGGCCAAGAGACCCAGTACTTC
TRBJ1-5 few TRBD1 TRBV18 CASSPGQGFHQPQHF TGTGCCAGCTCACCCGGACAGGGATTCCATCAGCCCCAGCATTTT
TRBJ2-7 NA TRBD2 TRBV5-1 CASSPTGTSGYEQYF TGCGCCAGCAGCCCCACCGGGACTAGCGGCTACGAGCAGTACTTC
TRBJ2-7 once NA TRBV18 CASSPPSVSEQYF TGTGCCAGCTCACCACCATCGGTTTCCGAGCAGTACTTC
TRBJ1-5 NA NA TRBV9 CASSGPGGAQHF TGTGCCAGCAGCGGCCCCGGGGGGGCCCAGCATTTT
TRBJ1-2 few NA TRBV11-2 CASSLEAGLNYGYTF TGTGCCAGCAGCTTAGAGGCAGGGTTGAACTATGGCTACACCTTC
TRBJ2-7 once NA TRBV19 CASSINGRGGEQYF TGTGCCAGTAGTATTAACGGGCGAGGAGGTGAGCAGTACTTC
TRBJ1-1 NA NA TRBV6-5 CASRPNRARTEAFF TGTGCCAGCAGGCCCAACAGGGCGAGGACTGAAGCTTTCTTT
TRBJ2-3 NA NA TRBV29-1 CSVEWAGGTDTQYF TGCAGCGTTGAATGGGCCGGGGGCACAGATACGCAGTATTTT
TRBJ2-3 NA NA TRBV28 CASSFGQNTDTQYF TGTGCCAGCAGTTTCGGACAGAACACAGATACGCAGTATTTT
TRBJ2-1 NA NA TRBV5-1 CASSSHRVEREQFF TGCGCCAGCAGCTCCCACAGGGTAGAAAGGGAGCAGTTCTTC
TRBJ1-1 NA NA TRBV9 CASSFSGGIGEAFF TGTGCCAGCAGCTTCAGCGGGGGAATTGGTGAAGCTTTCTTT
TRBJ1-3 once NA TRBV19 CASKTEGNTIYF TGTGCCAGCAAGACAGAGGGAAACACCATATATTTT
TRBJ2-1 NA NA TRBV24-1 CATSDARDPAPNEQFF TGTGCCACCAGTGATGCCCGGGATCCGGCCCCCAATGAGCAGTTCTTC
TRBJ2-5 NA TRBD2 TRBV24-1 CATSDRREGQETQYF TGTGCCACCAGTGATAGGCGGGAGGGCCAAGAGACCCAGTACTTC
TRBJ1-2 NA TRBD1 TRBV19 CASSITGANYGYTF TGTGCCAGTAGTATTACAGGGGCCAACTATGGCTACACCTTC
TRBJ1-5 NA NA TRBV7-9 CASSRDNQPQHF TGTGCCAGCAGCCGGGACAATCAGCCCCAGCATTTT
TRBJ1-2 NA NA TRBV19 CASSPSGGVFYGYTF TGTGCCAGTAGTCCGTCGGGAGGGGTTTTCTATGGCTACACCTTC
TRBJ2-1 NA TRBD2 TRBV10-2 CASSFPGLAGGNNEQFF TGCGCCAGCAGTTTTCCGGGACTAGCGGGAGGAAATAATGAGCAGTTCTTC
TRBJ2-3 NA NA TRBV19 CASSPQGGGTTDTQYF TGTGCCAGTAGTCCTCAGGGGGGAGGTACAACAGATACGCAGTATTTT
TRBJ1-1 NA NA TRBV2 CASRVDSNTEAFF TGTGCCAGCAGGGTGGACAGCAACACTGAAGCTTTCTTT
TRBJ2-2 few NA TRBV5-8 CASSLIMGGSNTGELFF TGTGCCAGCAGCTTGATCATGGGAGGATCGAACACCGGGGAGCTGTTTTTT
TRBJ2-7 NA NA TRBV6-5 CASRRGANYEQYF TGTGCCAGCAGACGGGGAGCGAACTACGAGCAGTACTTC
TRBJ1-1 few NA TRBV5-1 CASSLAGVTNTEAFF TGCGCCAGCAGCTTGGCAGGGGTTACGAACACTGAAGCTTTCTTT
TRBJ2-3 NA TRBD2 TRBV5-6 CASSLDRTSPTDTQYF TGTGCCAGCAGCTTGGATAGGACTAGCCCCACAGATACGCAGTATTTT
TRBJ2-1 NA TRBD2 TRBV7-9 CASSLVPGLEWANEQFF TGTGCCAGCAGCTTAGTGCCAGGACTAGAATGGGCCAATGAGCAGTTCTTC
TRBJ1-1 few TRBD1 TRBV3-1/TRBV3-2 CASSQDRGGNTEAFF TGTGCCAGCAGCCAAGATCGAGGGGGCAACACTGAAGCTTTCTTT
TRBJ1-1 NA TRBD1 TRBV19 CASTRTGAALTEAFF TGTGCCAGTACCCGGACAGGCGCGGCCCTCACTGAAGCTTTCTTT
TRBJ2-7 NA NA TRBV5-1 CASSLLDRAFHEQYF TGCGCCAGCAGCCTATTGGACAGAGCGTTCCACGAGCAGTACTTC
TRBJ2-7 NA NA TRBV7-3 CASSPRTAYEQYF TGTGCCAGCAGCCCCCGGACAGCCTACGAGCAGTACTTC
TRBJ2-7 NA TRBD2 TRBV6-5 CASRPGLAVSYEQYF TGTGCCAGCAGACCGGGACTAGCGGTCTCCTACGAGCAGTACTTC
TRBJ2-3 NA NA TRBV9 CASSVSTGAADTQYF TGTGCCAGCAGCGTGTCGACAGGCGCCGCAGATACGCAGTATTTT
TRBJ2-7 NA TRBD1 TRBV6-5 CASTQGAWYEQYF TGTGCCAGTACCCAGGGGGCATGGTACGAGCAGTACTTC
TRBJ2-3 NA TRBD1 TRBV5-1 CASSLTGTAADTQYF TGCGCCAGCAGCTTAACCGGGACAGCGGCAGATACGCAGTATTTT
TRBJ1-1 NA NA TRBV7-9 CASSVQYAGTEAFF TGTGCCAGCAGCGTACAGTACGCGGGGACTGAAGCTTTCTTT
TRBJ2-7 NA NA TRBV3-1/TRBV3-2 CASSQVIRDHEQYF TGTGCCAGCAGCCAAGTAATACGGGATCACGAGCAGTACTTC
TRBJ1-2 few NA TRBV19 CASSIDPDYGYTF TGTGCCAGTAGTATAGATCCGGACTATGGCTACACCTTC
TRBJ1-5 NA NA TRBV7-3 CASSLTPGQPQHF TGTGCCAGCAGCTTAACCCCGGGACAGCCCCAGCATTTT
TRBJ1-5 NA TRBD1 TRBV2 CASSGQGDQPQHF TGTGCCAGCAGTGGACAGGGGGATCAGCCCCAGCATTTT
TRBJ2-3 few TRBD2 TRBV24-1 CATSVVAGGPGTDTQYF TGTGCCACCAGTGTCGTAGCGGGAGGGCCAGGCACAGATACGCAGTATTTT
TRBJ1-2 few NA TRBV6-1 CASSDRGRLHGYTF TGTGCCAGCAGTGATAGGGGCAGGCTGCATGGCTACACCTTC
TRBJ1-2 NA NA TRBV6-5 CASSAGGGYGYTF TGTGCCAGCTCTGCGGGGGGCGGGTATGGCTACACCTTC
TRBJ1-1 NA NA TRBV25-1 CASSEYQGGAFF TGTGCCAGCAGTGAATATCAGGGCGGAGCTTTCTTT
TRBJ2-6 NA TRBD1 TRBV5-1 CASRVGSGQSSGANVLTF TGCGCCAGCAGGGTGGGGTCGGGACAGAGCTCTGGGGCCAACGTCCTGACTTTC
TRBJ2-3 NA NA TRBV11-2 CASSMGLPGTQYF TGTGCCAGCAGCATGGGACTCCCGGGGACGCAGTATTTT
TRBJ1-3 NA NA TRBV4-1 CASSVELSSGNTIYF TGCGCCAGCAGCGTTGAGTTGAGCTCTGGAAACACCATATATTTT
TRBJ2-1 NA TRBD2 TRBV29-1 CSVPLVAGITYNEQFF TGCAGCGTACCTTTGGTAGCGGGAATAACCTACAATGAGCAGTTCTTC
TRBJ1-1 NA NA TRBV4-2 CASLDSYTEAFF TGTGCCAGCCTAGACTCATACACTGAAGCTTTCTTT
TRBJ2-2 NA NA TRBV27 CASSFWGRSNTGELFF TGTGCCAGCAGTTTTTGGGGGCGTTCGAACACCGGGGAGCTGTTTTTT
TRBJ1-5 NA TRBD1 TRBV6-6 CASSRQGLDQPQHF TGTGCCAGCAGCCGACAGGGGCTGGATCAGCCCCAGCATTTT
TRBJ1-1 few NA TRBV7-9 CASSERDRNTEAFF TGTGCCAGCAGCGAGAGAGACAGGAACACTGAAGCTTTCTTT
TRBJ2-7 NA TRBD1 TRBV10-3 CAISERTGGDEQYF TGTGCCATCAGTGAGCGGACAGGGGGGGACGAGCAGTACTTC